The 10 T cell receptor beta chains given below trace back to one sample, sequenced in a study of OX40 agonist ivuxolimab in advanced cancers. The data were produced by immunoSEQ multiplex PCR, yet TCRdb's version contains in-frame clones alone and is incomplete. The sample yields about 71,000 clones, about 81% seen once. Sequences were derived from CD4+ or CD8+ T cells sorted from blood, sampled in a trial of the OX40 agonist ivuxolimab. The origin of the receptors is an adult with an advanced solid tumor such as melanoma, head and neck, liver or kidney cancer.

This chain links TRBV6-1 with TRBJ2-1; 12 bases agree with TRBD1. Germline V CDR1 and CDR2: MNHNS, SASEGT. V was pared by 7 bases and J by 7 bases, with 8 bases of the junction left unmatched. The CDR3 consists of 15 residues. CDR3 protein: CASMSPGQGANEQFF. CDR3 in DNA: TGTGCCAGCATGAGCCCGGGACAGGGGGCGAATGAGCAGTTCTTC.

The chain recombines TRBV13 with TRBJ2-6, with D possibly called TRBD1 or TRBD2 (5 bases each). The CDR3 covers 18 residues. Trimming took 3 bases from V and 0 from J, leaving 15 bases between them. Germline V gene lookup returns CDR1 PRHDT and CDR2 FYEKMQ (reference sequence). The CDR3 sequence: CASSFSGPVISGANVLTF. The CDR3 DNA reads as TGTGCCAGCAGCTTTTCGGGGCCAGTCATCTCTGGGGCCAACGTCCTGACTTTC.

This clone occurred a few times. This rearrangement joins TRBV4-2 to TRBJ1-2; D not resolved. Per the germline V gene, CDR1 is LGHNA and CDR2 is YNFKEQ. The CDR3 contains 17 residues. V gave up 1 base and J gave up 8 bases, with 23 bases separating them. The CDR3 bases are TGTGCCAGCAGCCAAGCACAGCTTCTATCCTCACCCGGGGGCTACACCTTC. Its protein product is CASSQAQLLSSPGGYTF.

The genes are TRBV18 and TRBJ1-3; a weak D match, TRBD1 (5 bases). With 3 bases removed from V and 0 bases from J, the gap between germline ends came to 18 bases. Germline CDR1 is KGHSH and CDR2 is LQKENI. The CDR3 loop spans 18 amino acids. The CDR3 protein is CASSPTPPAGLSGNTIYF. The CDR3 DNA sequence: TGTGCCAGCTCACCGACCCCCCCCGCAGGGCTCTCTGGAAACACCATATATTTT.

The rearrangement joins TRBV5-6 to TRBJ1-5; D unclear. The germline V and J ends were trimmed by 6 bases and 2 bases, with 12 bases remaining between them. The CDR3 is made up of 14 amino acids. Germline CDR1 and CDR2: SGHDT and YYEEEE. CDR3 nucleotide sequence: TGTGCCAGCAATTTGGCGGAGGGCAATCAGCCCCAGCATTTT. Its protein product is CASNLAEGNQPQHF.

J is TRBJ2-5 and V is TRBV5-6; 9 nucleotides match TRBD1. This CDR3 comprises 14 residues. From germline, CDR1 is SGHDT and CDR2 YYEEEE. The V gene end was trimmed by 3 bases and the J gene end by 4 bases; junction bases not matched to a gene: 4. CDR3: CASSWDRVGETQYF. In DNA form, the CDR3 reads TGTGCCAGCAGCTGGGACAGGGTGGGAGAGACCCAGTACTTC.

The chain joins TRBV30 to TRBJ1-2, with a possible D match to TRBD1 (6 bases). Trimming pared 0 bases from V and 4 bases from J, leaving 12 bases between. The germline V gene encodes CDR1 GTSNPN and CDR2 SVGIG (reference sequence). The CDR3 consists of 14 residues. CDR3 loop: CAWSVLGAAYGYTF. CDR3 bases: TGTGCCTGGAGTGTACTGGGGGCTGCCTATGGCTACACCTTC.

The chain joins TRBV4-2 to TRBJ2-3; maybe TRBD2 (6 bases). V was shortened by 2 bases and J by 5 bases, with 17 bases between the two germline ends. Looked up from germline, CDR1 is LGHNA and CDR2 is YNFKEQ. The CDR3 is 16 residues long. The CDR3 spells CASSQTFGLYEDTQYF. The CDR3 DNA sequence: TGTGCCAGCAGCCAAACATTTGGACTATACGAAGATACGCAGTATTTT.

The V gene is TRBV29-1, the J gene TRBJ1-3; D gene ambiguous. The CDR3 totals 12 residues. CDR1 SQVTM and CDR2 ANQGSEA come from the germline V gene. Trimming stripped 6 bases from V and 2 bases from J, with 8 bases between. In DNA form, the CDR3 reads TGCAGCGTGAGAGATCCTGGAAACACCATATATTTT. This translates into CSVRDPGNTIYF.

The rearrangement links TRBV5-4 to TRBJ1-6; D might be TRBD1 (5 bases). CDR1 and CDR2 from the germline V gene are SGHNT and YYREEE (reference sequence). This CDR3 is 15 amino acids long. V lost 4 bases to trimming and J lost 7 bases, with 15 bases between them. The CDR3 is CASSRFRGENSPLHF. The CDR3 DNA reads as TGTGCCAGCAGCAGATTCCGGGGGGAGAATTCACCCCTCCACTTT.